Listed here are 20 T cell receptor beta chains from one sample, sequenced in a study of cytomegalovirus exposure and HLA in healthy donors. Produced via immunoSEQ multiplex PCR; TCRdb's table is partial and in-frame only. The sample consists of some 90,000 clones, about 83% of them appearing once. The sample comprised PBMCs. The receptors were gathered from a woman aged 25 to 39 in good health and CMV-seronegative.

The chain employs TRBV5-4 and TRBJ2-3; D might be TRBD1 (5 bases). The CDR3 is 14 amino acids. V gave up 4 bases and J gave up 8 bases, with 17 bases separating them. From germline, CDR1 is SGHNT and CDR2 YYREEE (reference sequence). DNA for the CDR3: TGTGCCAGCAGCCCTAGGCTTACTCAGGGTACGCAGTATTTT. Its protein product is CASSPRLTQGTQYF.

The chain is built from TRBV19 and TRBJ1-5, with D possibly being TRBD1 (6 bases). Trimming cost V 3 bases and J 3 bases, with 12 bases left between them. Germline CDR1 LNHDA, CDR2 SQIVND (reference sequence). CDR3 size: 15 residues. The CDR3 loop reads CASSILTGINQPQHF. The CDR3 region has the DNA TGTGCCAGTAGTATCCTTACAGGGATCAATCAGCCCCAGCATTTT.

The chain's CDR3 is CASSSRGMVSGYTF. For the CDR3, the DNA is TGTGCCAGCAGTTCGCGGGGGATGGTCAGTGGCTACACCTTC. This rearrangement joins TRBV6-6 to TRBJ1-2; D may be TRBD1 (5 bases). The germline V and J ends were trimmed by 4 bases and 7 bases, with 16 bases remaining between them. The CDR3 is made up of 14 amino acids. CDR1 MNHNY and CDR2 SVGAGI come from the germline V gene (reference sequence).

This chain connects TRBV19 to TRBJ1-2; maybe TRBD1 (5 bases). The CDR3 is 18 amino acids. Per the germline V gene, CDR1 is LNHDA and CDR2 is SQIVND (reference sequence). V was clipped by 4 bases and J by 0 bases, with 21 bases between them. Here the CDR3 reads CASSTQLVARASNYGYTF. CDR3 DNA: TGTGCCAGTAGTACACAACTTGTCGCCAGGGCATCTAACTATGGCTACACCTTC. Looking up the rest from reference TRBV19 and TRBJ1-2 gives the full variable domain: DGGITQSPKYLFRKEGQNVTLSCEQNLNHDAMYWYRQDPGQGLRLIYYSQIVNDFQKGDIAEGYSVSREKKESFPLTVTSAQKNPTAFYLCASSTQLVARASNYGYTFGSGTRLTVV.

The chain recombines TRBV21-1 with TRBJ1-5; the DNA was not used to check the table's D call, TRBD1. TRBV21-1 is termed a pseudogene. The CDR3 has 18 residues. CDR3 nucleotide sequence: TGTGCCAGCACCCAGTCTCTTTCGATTGGCAGAAATGATCAGCCCCAGCATTTT. It is translated as CASTQSLSIGRNDQPQHF.

This clone was seen once. The rearrangement joins TRBV7-2 to TRBJ1-5; 8 nucleotides match TRBD1. CDR3 length: 14 amino acids. The junction had 8 bases not matched to a gene; V was cut back by 6 bases and J by 7 bases. Germline V CDR1 and CDR2: SGHTA, FQGNSA. The CDR3 is CASSLDRGGQPQHF. The DNA for the CDR3 is TGTGCCAGCAGTCTCGACAGGGGTGGGCAGCCCCAGCATTTT.

The rearrangement uses TRBV5-6 and TRBJ2-7; possible D gene TRBD2, 5 bases. This CDR3 is built from 15 residues. Trimming shortened V by 4 bases and J by 2 bases, and 16 bases separated the two germline ends. Germline-derived CDR1 and CDR2 are SGHDT and YYEEEE. The CDR3 DNA reads TGTGCCAGCAGCACCCCCCAGAGCGGCGCCTACGAGCAGTACTTC. This gives the protein CASSTPQSGAYEQYF.

V gene TRBV29-1 combines with J gene TRBJ2-3; 10 positions agree with TRBD2. Germline V lookup: CDR1 SQVTM, CDR2 ANQGSEA. Germline trimming cut 3 bases from V and 5 bases from J; bases unmatched to any gene: 11. CDR3 length: 16 amino acids. DNA for the CDR3: TGCAGCGTTGATCGGTTACTAGCGGGGAGAGGAGATACGCAGTATTTT. This sequence encodes CSVDRLLAGRGDTQYF.

V and J are TRBV7-2 and TRBJ1-5, with 10 bases identical to TRBD1. J lost 6 bases, V lost 1 base, and 3 bases had no gene match. The CDR3 sequence is 15 residues long. CDR1 SGHTA and CDR2 FQGNSA come from the germline V gene. The CDR3: CASSLGDRGGQPQHF. The DNA for the CDR3 is TGTGCCAGCAGCTTAGGGGACAGGGGTGGTCAGCCCCAGCATTTT.

The V call is TRBV18, the J call TRBJ2-5; D may be TRBD1 (7 bases). Trimming removed 3 bases from V and 1 base from J, with 15 bases in between. The CDR3 sequence is 16 residues long. Germline V gene data show CDR1 as KGHSH and CDR2 as LQKENI. Here the CDR3 DNA reads TGTGCCAGCTCACCCGCAGGGGGGATAGCCCAAGAGACCCAGTACTTC. Its protein is CASSPAGGIAQETQYF.

The chain recombines TRBV29-1 with TRBJ1-3; the match to TRBD1 covers 9 bases. CDR1 SQVTM and CDR2 ANQGSEA come from the germline V gene. Trimming removed 4 bases from V and 1 base from J; junction bases left unmatched: 5. This CDR3 is 15 amino acids long. DNA of the CDR3: TGCAGCGTTGTCGGGACAGGGTTTTCTGGAAACACCATATATTTT. Translated: CSVVGTGFSGNTIYF.

The rearrangement uses TRBV29-1 and TRBJ1-4; D remains unclear. V lost 2 bases and J 8 bases, leaving 15 bases between the germline ends. There are 14 residues in the CDR3. Germline-derived CDR1 and CDR2 are SQVTM and ANQGSEA. This CDR3 is CSVESPREGEKLFF. In DNA form, the CDR3 reads TGCAGCGTTGAATCGCCCCGGGAAGGCGAAAAACTGTTTTTT.

V gene TRBV5-4 combines with J gene TRBJ2-3; possible D gene TRBD2, 6 bases. The V gene lost 4 bases and the J gene lost 5 bases, with 17 bases spanning the gap. CDR3 size: 15 residues. Germline loops: CDR1 SGHNT, CDR2 YYREEE (reference sequence). CDR3 in amino acids: CASSLGTLPGDTQYF. The CDR3 DNA is TGTGCCAGCAGCCTTGGGACTCTGCCGGGAGATACGCAGTATTTT.

The genes are TRBV7-9 and TRBJ2-1, with TRBD2 matching 8 bases. Germline V gives CDR1 SEHNR, CDR2 FQNEAQ (reference sequence). CDR3 size: 17 residues. Losses at the gene ends were 5 bases for V and 0 bases for J; bases not matched to a gene: 9. The CDR3 DNA is TGTGCCAGCAGCCTAATCGGGAGGGCGGGCTCCTACAATGAGCAGTTCTTC. It translates to CASSLIGRAGSYNEQFF.

V gene TRBV2 combines with J gene TRBJ2-1; D gene unclear. Germline V gene data show CDR1 as SNHLY and CDR2 as FYNNEI. With 7 bases removed from V and 4 bases from J, the gap between germline ends came to 14 bases. The CDR3 covers 14 residues. The CDR3 here is CASTKDFGYNEQFF. The CDR3 nucleotides read TGTGCCAGCACGAAAGACTTTGGTTACAATGAGCAGTTCTTC.

In its sample, this clone was seen once. The junction departs from the called germline gene at one end, perhaps through a read error. The chain is built from TRBV7-7 and TRBJ2-7, with D unresolved. The CDR3 has 13 residues. Germline V gene sequence: CDR1 SSHAT, CDR2 FNYEAQ (reference sequence). CDR3 nucleotides: TGTGCTAGCAGCTTACGGCGGTTCGACGAGCAGTACTTC. Translation: CASSLRRFDEQYF.

This chain connects TRBV18 to TRBJ2-7, with D tentatively TRBD2 (6 bases). The germline V gene has CDR1 KGHSH and CDR2 LQKENI. The CDR3 length is 14 residues. Trimming shortened V by 3 bases and J by 4 bases, and 13 bases separated the two germline ends. CDR3: CASSPGRGGYEQYF. CDR3 DNA sequence: TGTGCCAGCTCACCGGGGCGGGGAGGTTACGAGCAGTACTTC.

The V and J genes are TRBV5-1 and TRBJ1-4, with 8 bases lining up with TRBD1. Germline-derived CDR1 and CDR2 are SGHRS and YFSETQ. The CDR3 runs to 14 residues. Trimming removed 5 bases from V and 11 bases from J; junction bases left unmatched: 11. In DNA form, the CDR3 reads TGCGCCAGCAGTTCTCAGGGGGCGCGGAATAAACTGTTTTTT. Amino acids: CASSSQGARNKLFF.

V is TRBV6-4 and J is TRBJ2-1; TRBD2 matches at 13 bases. V was clipped by 9 bases and J by 5 bases; unmatched bases: 4. The germline gives CDR1 MRHNA, CDR2 SNTAGT. The CDR3 contains 14 residues. The chain's CDR3 is CASSTSGGDNEQFF. CDR3 nucleotide sequence: TGTGCCAGTTCAACTAGCGGGGGGGACAATGAGCAGTTCTTC.

The chain recombines TRBV28 with TRBJ2-3; D gene uncertain. The germline gives CDR1 MDHEN, CDR2 SYDVKM. The V gene lost 4 bases and the J gene lost 7 bases, with 12 bases spanning the gap. CDR3 length equals 13 residues. CDR3 nucleotide sequence: TGTGCCAGCAGTTCCCTATTCCCTCATACGCAGTATTTT. Protein: CASSSLFPHTQYF.